The 27 T cell receptor beta chains given below trace back to one sample, sequenced in a study of T cells in Graves' hyperthyroidism and ophthalmopathy. The CDR3 regions of TCR beta were amplified from RNA transcripts. With the HTBI primer set, the TCR CDR3 went through a first round of RT-PCR. TCRdb reprocessed the multiplex PCR reads with MiXCR, giving one entry per CDR3 protein. The sample shows under 450,000 distinct CDR3 sequences, around a sixth of them seen only once. Sequenced sample: blood. These receptors were collected from a woman between 18 and 30 years old with Graves' hyperthyroidism.

Only a few counts were recorded for this clonotype. The chain is built from TRBV9 and TRBJ1-2, with 9 bases fitting TRBD1. With V trimmed by 2 bases and J by 13 bases, 12 bases remained unmatched. This CDR3 is 14 amino acids long. CDR1 SGDLS and CDR2 YYNGEE come from the germline V gene. This CDR3 is CASSVGDRDTSCTF. The CDR3 DNA reads TGTGCCAGCAGCGTGGGGGACAGGGACACTAGCTGCACCTTC.

The chain has TRBV6-5 and TRBJ1-5, with unresolved D. Trimming pared 4 bases from V and 6 bases from J, leaving 13 bases between. Germline V lookup: CDR1 MNHEY, CDR2 SVGAGI. The length of the CDR3 is 14 residues. CDR3 coding DNA: TGTGCCAGCAGTTGGGGTAGGGTTGGTCAGCCCCAGCATTTT. Its protein is CASSWGRVGQPQHF.

In its sample, this clonotype was seen many times. The chain employs TRBV5-1 and TRBJ2-7; the match to TRBD1 covers 9 bases. The CDR3 runs 14 residues. The junction had 8 bases not matched to a gene; V was cut back by 4 bases and J by 6 bases. From germline, CDR1 is SGHRS and CDR2 YFSETQ. DNA of the CDR3: TGCGCCAGCAGCCCGCCGGGACAGGGAGGCGAGCAGTACTTC. Translated, it gives CASSPPGQGGEQYF.

The chain uses TRBV2 and TRBJ1-4; 11 nucleotides match TRBD1. The CDR3 is made up of 12 amino acids. The germline V gene encodes CDR1 SNHLY and CDR2 FYNNEI. The J segment lost 10 bases and the V segment lost 9 bases, leaving 4 bases of the junction unmatched. The CDR3 region is CASGTGGRKLFF. The CDR3 DNA follows: TGTGCCAGTGGGACAGGGGGGCGAAAACTGTTTTTT.

The rearrangement uses TRBV5-1 and TRBJ2-7; unclear D gene. The germline V and J ends were trimmed by 0 bases and 2 bases, with 9 bases remaining between them. This CDR3 region has 14 residues. The germline CDR1 and CDR2 sequences are SGHRS and YFSETQ. The CDR3 DNA is TGCGCCAGCAGCTTGGAGCCAGCAACCTACGAGCAGTACTTC. Translated: CASSLEPATYEQYF.

There are many counts of this clonotype. This chain joins TRBV3-1 and TRBJ1-1, with D hard to call. Germline values: CDR1 LGHDT, CDR2 YNNKEL (reference sequence). V lost 0 bases, J lost 1 base, and 12 bases lay in between. The CDR3 length is 16 residues. The CDR3 region has the DNA TGTGCCAGCAGCCAAGAAGTTCACAGCCGGAACACTGAAGCTTTCTTT. It specifies CASSQEVHSRNTEAFF. The variable domain in full, completed from reference TRBV3-1 and TRBJ1-1, reads DTAVSQTPKYLVTQMGNDKSIKCEQNLGHDTMYWYKQDSKKFLKIMFSYNNKELIINETVPNRFSPKSPDKAHLNLHINSLELGDSAVYFCASSQEVHSRNTEAFFGQGTRLTVV.

The sample holds many counts of this clonotype. The rearrangement links TRBV6-1 to TRBJ2-7; D gene unclear. Trimming took off 7 bases at V and 0 bases at J, with 7 bases between the two ends. The CDR3 has 12 amino acids. The germline V gene has CDR1 MNHNS and CDR2 SASEGT. This CDR3 is CASTAHSYEQYF. CDR3 DNA sequence: TGTGCCAGCACGGCACACTCCTACGAGCAGTACTTC.

This clonotype has at least ten counts. V is TRBV6-5 and J is TRBJ2-7; D not certain. V dropped 0 bases and J dropped 2 bases, with 11 bases sitting between them. CDR3 length equals 15 residues. Germline loops: CDR1 MNHEY, CDR2 SVGAGI. This CDR3 is CASSYSFRSAYEQYF. The CDR3 bases are TGTGCCAGCAGTTACTCATTCAGAAGTGCCTACGAGCAGTACTTC.

This clonotype came up many times. The chain carries TRBV27 and TRBJ2-1; no clear D. Germline CDR1 MNHEY, CDR2 SMNVEV (reference sequence). The CDR3 is 11 residues long. The ends were cut back, 2 bases at V and 15 bases at J, with 11 bases in the middle. CDR3: CASSLGPSWFF. CDR3 nucleotide sequence: TGTGCCAGCAGTTTAGGTCCCAGCTGGTTCTTC.

The rearrangement uses TRBV18 and TRBJ2-1; perhaps TRBD1 as D (5 bases). V lost 3 bases and J 2 bases, leaving 11 bases between the germline ends. Germline CDR1 KGHSH, CDR2 LQKENI. This CDR3 has 15 amino acids. The CDR3 is CASSPQGTTYNEQFF. The CDR3 nucleotides read TGTGCCAGCTCACCTCAGGGCACCACCTACAATGAGCAGTTCTTC.

This clonotype was detected many times. This chain links TRBV7-8 with TRBJ2-7; perhaps D is TRBD1 or TRBD2 (5 bases each). Trimming took 5 bases from V and 3 from J, leaving 11 bases between them. The CDR3 runs to 13 residues. CDR1 and CDR2 from the germline V gene are SGHVS and FQNEAQ. The CDR3 protein is CASSPDSGYEQYF. CDR3 DNA: TGTGCCAGCAGCCCCGACAGCGGCTACGAGCAGTACTTC.

This clonotype was detected ten times or more. Mismatch with germline at one junction end may stem from a read error. This chain connects TRBV7-8 to TRBJ1-4; no clear D. Per the germline V gene, CDR1 is SGHVS and CDR2 is FQNEAQ. There are 13 residues in the CDR3. The CDR3 nucleotides are TGTGCCAGCACCTTAGGACGTAATGAAAAACTGTTTTTT. Amino acid sequence: CASTLGRNEKLFF.

This clonotype came up many times. V and J are TRBV30 and TRBJ1-1, with D perhaps TRBD1 (5 bases). There are 14 residues in the CDR3. Trimming stripped 5 bases from V and 0 bases from J, with 13 bases between. The V gene's germline CDR1 is GTSNPN and CDR2 SVGIG (reference sequence). CDR3 sequence: CAWVGVSLNTEAFF. CDR3 nucleotide sequence: TGTGCCTGGGTAGGGGTGTCATTGAACACTGAAGCTTTCTTT.

V and J are TRBV5-4 and TRBJ2-5; 10 bases align to TRBD1. CDR1 and CDR2 from the germline V gene are SGHNT and YYREEE (reference sequence). The junction had 11 bases not matched to a gene; V was cut back by 4 bases and J by 5 bases. This CDR3 has 16 residues. CDR3: CASSPDRGILGETQYF. The CDR3 bases are TGTGCCAGCAGCCCGGACAGGGGGATACTCGGGGAGACCCAGTACTTC.

This clonotype was seen at least ten times. The V and J genes are TRBV3-1 and TRBJ2-3, with unresolved D. The CDR3 is 14 residues long. Trimming stripped 6 bases from V and 3 bases from J, with 13 bases between. Germline V CDR1 and CDR2: LGHDT, YNNKEL (reference sequence). CDR3 sequence (DNA): TGTGCCAGCAGTCAACGGTCCAAGACAGATACGCAGTATTTT. Encoded protein: CASSQRSKTDTQYF.

On this clonotype: This clone may be a read error of a much larger clone one base away. V gene TRBV7-3 combines with J gene TRBJ2-1; 8 positions match TRBD1. CDR3 size: 14 residues. J lost 6 bases, V lost 8 bases, and 9 bases had no gene match. Looked up from germline, CDR1 is SGHTA and CDR2 is FQGTGA. CDR3 in DNA: TGTGCCAGCGGCCCCCCGACAGGGGTCAATGAGCAGTTCTTC. It translates to CASGPPTGVNEQFF.

Turning to this clonotype: A much bigger clone sits one base away, suggesting this may be a read error. The chain carries TRBV29-1 and TRBJ2-7; 7 bases match TRBD1. The J call could be wrong; TRBJ2-1 is a better fit for the DNA end. Germline-derived CDR1 and CDR2 are SQVTM and ANQGSEA. CDR3 length equals 13 residues. The CDR3 coding sequence is TGCAGCGTTGAAGCCGCCAGGGGGTACGAGCAGTTCTTC. This translates into CSVEAARGYEQFF.

This clonotype appeared many times. This chain joins TRBV12-3 or TRBV12-4 and TRBJ1-2; D remains ambiguous. Trimming cost V 2 bases and J 5 bases, with 6 bases left between them. The CDR3 length is 12 residues. The CDR3 spells CASSLLGYGYTF. In nucleotides, the CDR3 is TGTGCCAGCAGTTTATTGGGGTATGGCTACACCTTC.

This clonotype was found many times. The chain carries TRBV5-8 and TRBJ2-2; D remains unclear. Germline-derived CDR1 and CDR2 are SGHTS and YDEGEE. Trimming stripped 4 bases from V and 0 bases from J, with 19 bases between. This CDR3 spans 18 amino acids. The CDR3 nucleotides are TGTGCCAGCAGCCCACAACCCCTTTTTGTGGCGAACACCGGGGAGCTGTTTTTT. As protein: CASSPQPLFVANTGELFF.

The J gene is TRBJ2-2, the V gene TRBV18, with TRBD2 as a possible D gene (5 bases). There are 13 residues in the CDR3. The ends were cut back, 8 bases at V and 4 bases at J, with 11 bases in the middle. CDR1 KGHSH and CDR2 LQKENI come from the germline V gene. Written as DNA, the CDR3 is TGTGCCAGCCCCCTCGCGGGCACCGGGGAGCTGTTTTTT. Amino acids: CASPLAGTGELFF.

This clonotype was detected a few times. A much larger clone lies a single base off, so this may be a read error. The V call is TRBV7-3, the J call TRBJ2-6; D might be TRBD1 or TRBD2, each matching 5 bases. Per the germline V gene, CDR1 is SGHTA and CDR2 is FQGTGA. The CDR3 is made up of 17 amino acids. The CDR3 DNA sequence: TGTGCCGGCAGCTTAAGGGGCAGGGACCCTGGGGCCAACGTCCTGACTTTC. Translation: CAGSLRGRDPGANVLTF.

There are many counts of this clonotype. The rearrangement joins TRBV6-1 to TRBJ2-5; maybe TRBD1 (7 bases). The germline gives CDR1 MNHNS, CDR2 SASEGT. This CDR3 comprises 14 residues. Trimming removed 6 bases from V and 2 bases from J, with 13 bases in between. Here the CDR3 DNA reads TGTGCCAGCAGCAAGGGGGGACAGCAAGAGACCCAGTACTTC. Encoded protein: CASSKGGQQETQYF.

This chain links TRBV10-2 with TRBJ1-2; tentatively, D is TRBD1 (5 bases). Germline V CDR1 and CDR2: WSHSY, SAAADI. V shed 3 bases and J shed 8 bases, with 13 bases lying between them. The CDR3 runs to 13 residues. The CDR3, as DNA: TGCGCCAGCAGTGAAAGGGGAGTAAACGGCTACACCTTC. This translates into CASSERGVNGYTF.

The rearrangement links TRBV6-1 to TRBJ1-4; D is possibly TRBD1 (5 bases). CDR3 size: 16 residues. The V gene's germline CDR1 is MNHNS and CDR2 SASEGT. V lost 4 bases and J 2 bases, leaving 14 bases between the germline ends. The CDR3 is CASSAWAGATNEKLFF. The CDR3 coding sequence is TGTGCCAGCAGTGCCTGGGCCGGGGCGACTAATGAAAAACTGTTTTTT.

This clonotype was found a few times. The J gene is TRBJ1-1, the V gene TRBV4-1; the D is unclear. The CDR3 is made up of 14 amino acids. In germline, CDR1 is MGHRA, CDR2 YSYEKL. Trimming pared 1 base from V and 4 bases from J, leaving 10 bases between. The CDR3 sequence is CASSQGSGITEAFF. The CDR3 nucleotides are TGCGCCAGCAGCCAAGGGTCTGGGATCACTGAAGCTTTCTTT.

This clonotype occurred many times. The genes are TRBV7-9 and TRBJ2-7; 10 nucleotides agree with TRBD2. This CDR3 is 15 amino acids long. After removal of 6 bases from V and 6 bases from J, the junction contained 11 bases not matched to a gene. CDR1 and CDR2 from the germline V gene are SEHNR and FQNEAQ (reference sequence). This chain's CDR3 is CASSSTSGAPSEQYF. CDR3 nucleotides: TGTGCCAGCAGTTCAACTAGCGGGGCCCCCTCCGAGCAGTACTTC.

This clonotype was observed many times. The chain is built from TRBV11-1 and TRBJ2-1; 8 nucleotides align to TRBD1. This CDR3 spans 14 amino acids. Germline V CDR1 and CDR2: SGHAT, FQDESV (reference sequence). Trimming at V came to 7 bases and at J to 6 bases, leaving 8 bases not matched to a gene. CDR3 sequence reads: CASTEYDRGNEQFF. CDR3 nucleotides: TGTGCCAGCACCGAATACGACAGGGGCAATGAGCAGTTCTTC.